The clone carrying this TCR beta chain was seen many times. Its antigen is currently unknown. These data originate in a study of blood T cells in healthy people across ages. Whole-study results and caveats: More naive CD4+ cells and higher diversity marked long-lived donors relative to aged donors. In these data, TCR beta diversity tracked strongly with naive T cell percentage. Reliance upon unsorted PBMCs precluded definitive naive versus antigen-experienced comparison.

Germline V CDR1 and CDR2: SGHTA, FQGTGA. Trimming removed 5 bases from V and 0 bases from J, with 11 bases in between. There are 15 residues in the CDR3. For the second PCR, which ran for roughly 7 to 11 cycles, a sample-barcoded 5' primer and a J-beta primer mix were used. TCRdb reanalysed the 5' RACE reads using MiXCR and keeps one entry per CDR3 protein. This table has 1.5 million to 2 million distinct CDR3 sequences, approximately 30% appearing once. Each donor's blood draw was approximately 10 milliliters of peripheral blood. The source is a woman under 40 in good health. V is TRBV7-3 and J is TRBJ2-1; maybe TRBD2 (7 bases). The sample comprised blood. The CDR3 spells CASSRRGASYNEQFF. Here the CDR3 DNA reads TGTGCCAGCAGCCGTCGGGGGGCCTCCTACAATGAGCAGTTCTTC.